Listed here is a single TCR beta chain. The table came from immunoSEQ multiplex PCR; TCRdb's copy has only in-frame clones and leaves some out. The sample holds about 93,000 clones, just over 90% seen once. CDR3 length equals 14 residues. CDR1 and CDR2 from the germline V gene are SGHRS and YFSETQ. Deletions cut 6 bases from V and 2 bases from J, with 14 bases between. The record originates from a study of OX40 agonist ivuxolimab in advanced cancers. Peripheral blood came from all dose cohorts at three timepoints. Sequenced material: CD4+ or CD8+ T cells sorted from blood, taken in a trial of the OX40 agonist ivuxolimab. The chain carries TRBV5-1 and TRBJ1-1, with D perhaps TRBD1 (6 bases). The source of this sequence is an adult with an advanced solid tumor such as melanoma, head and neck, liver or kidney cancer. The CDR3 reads CASTLQGFNTEAFF. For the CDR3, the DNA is TGCGCCAGCACATTACAGGGATTTAACACTGAAGCTTTCTTT.